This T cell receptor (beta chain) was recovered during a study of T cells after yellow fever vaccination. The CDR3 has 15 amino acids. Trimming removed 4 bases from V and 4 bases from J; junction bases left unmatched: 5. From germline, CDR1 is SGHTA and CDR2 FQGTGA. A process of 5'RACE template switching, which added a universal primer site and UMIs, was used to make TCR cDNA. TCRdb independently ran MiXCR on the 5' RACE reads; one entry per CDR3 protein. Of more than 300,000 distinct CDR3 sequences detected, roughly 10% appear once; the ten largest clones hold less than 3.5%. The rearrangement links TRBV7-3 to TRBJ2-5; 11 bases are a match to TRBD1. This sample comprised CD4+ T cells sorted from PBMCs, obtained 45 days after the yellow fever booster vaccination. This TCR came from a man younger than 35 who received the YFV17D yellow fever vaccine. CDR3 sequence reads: CASSWTGGGGETQYF. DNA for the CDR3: TGTGCCAGCAGCTGGACAGGGGGCGGTGGAGAGACCCAGTACTTC.